Presented here are 3 T cell receptor beta chains from one specimen sequenced in a study of OX40 agonist ivuxolimab in advanced cancers. The method behind the library was the immunoSEQ multiplex PCR assay. TCRdb re-hosts the immuneACCESS table, in-frame sequences only. Its copies lack some clones; in the studies checked, an unresolved V gene accounts for under half of them, and the cause for the rest is not known. This sample comprises 25,000 to 35,000 clones, about 82% of them detected only once. Of the sample, under 30% falls within the top ten clones. Source: CD4+ or CD8+ T cells sorted from blood, taken in a trial of the OX40 agonist ivuxolimab. All receptors come from an adult with an advanced solid tumor such as melanoma, head and neck, liver or kidney cancer.

This clone has just one count. V usage is TRBV28 and J usage is TRBJ2-1, with TRBD2 identical over 11 bases. V lost 5 bases, J lost 3 bases, and 6 bases stayed unmatched. Germline lookup yields CDR1 MDHEN and CDR2 SYDVKM. This CDR3 is built from 16 residues. CDR3 in DNA: TGTGCCAGCAGTATTGCCGGGACTAGCGGCTACAATGAGCAGTTCTTC. It is translated as CASSIAGTSGYNEQFF.

The V call is TRBV5-1, the J call TRBJ1-1; 7 bases agree with TRBD1. This CDR3 has 14 residues. V shed 2 bases and J 3 bases; nucleotides not matched to a gene: 4. The V gene's germline CDR1 is SGHRS and CDR2 YFSETQ. CDR3 sequence reads: CASSLRGRDTEAFF. CDR3 nucleotides: TGCGCCAGCAGCTTAAGGGGGCGCGACACTGAAGCTTTCTTT.

The rearrangement links TRBV28 to TRBJ2-7; 8 bases line up with TRBD1. Per the germline V gene, CDR1 is MDHEN and CDR2 is SYDVKM. The CDR3 spans 15 residues. The trim removed 3 bases at V and 1 base at J, leaving 5 bases unmatched. DNA of the CDR3: TGTGCCAGCAGTTTGGGTCAGGGGGCTTCCTACGAGCAGTACTTC. It specifies CASSLGQGASYEQYF. The variable domain in full, completed from reference TRBV28 and TRBJ2-7, reads DVKVTQSSRYLVKRTGEKVFLECVQDMDHENMFWYRQDPGLGLRLIYFSYDVKMKEKGDIPEGYSVSREKKERFSLILESASTNQTSMYLCASSLGQGASYEQYFGPGTRLTVT.